This T cell receptor beta chain is drawn from a study of graft-versus-host responses after intestinal transplantation. Sequencing used immunoSEQ multiplex PCR; TCRdb keeps in-frame clones, though not all of them. The table includes about 150,000 clones, about 90% detected once. The CDR3 covers 17 residues. The germline V gene encodes CDR1 LNHDA and CDR2 SQIVND (reference sequence). Trimming left V 3 bases short and J 0 bases short, with 14 bases between. On this clone itself: Its antigen is not known.

The chain uses TRBV19 and TRBJ1-4; D is unresolved. The receptor was derived from a human donor who received an intestinal transplant. Sequencing used unstimulated CD4+ T cells sorted from spleen or lymph node cells, obtained before intestinal transplant. The CDR3 sequence is CASSITGPSATNEKLFF. The CDR3 nucleotides are TGTGCCAGTAGTATTACCGGCCCAAGTGCAACTAATGAAAAACTGTTTTTT.